The 24 T cell receptor beta chains below all came from one sample that was sequenced in a study of cytomegalovirus exposure and HLA in healthy donors. The PCR made use of 60 Vbeta and 13 Jbeta primers. Produced via immunoSEQ multiplex PCR; TCRdb's table is partial and in-frame only. Among about 210,000 clones listed, roughly 86% were seen once. Sequenced: PBMCs. The source of these receptors is a man between 35 and 55 years old in good health and CMV-seropositive.

The gene calls are TRBV30 and TRBJ2-3, with D tentatively TRBD1 (6 bases). Trimming cost V 4 bases and J 2 bases, with 13 bases left between them. This CDR3 has 14 amino acids. Germline V gene sequence: CDR1 GTSNPN, CDR2 SVGIG (reference sequence). The CDR3 sequence is CAWMGAAYTDTQYF. The CDR3 DNA is TGTGCCTGGATGGGGGCAGCCTACACAGATACGCAGTATTTT.

This clone has a handful of counts. The chain couples TRBV19 to TRBJ2-5; 8 positions match TRBD2. The CDR3 consists of 20 residues. Trimming cost V 0 bases and J 1 base; bases outside gene matches: 16. CDR1 and CDR2 (germline): LNHDA, SQIVND (reference sequence). The CDR3 DNA follows: TGTGCCAGTAGTATAGATCGCCCTAGCGGGCGTCTGGGGGGCCAAGAGACCCAGTACTTC. Translating it yields CASSIDRPSGRLGGQETQYF.

The V call is TRBV25-1, the J call TRBJ1-3; 9 nucleotides line up with TRBD1. This CDR3 region has 15 residues. V shed 4 bases and J 1 base; nucleotides not matched to a gene: 2. Germline CDR1 is MGHDK and CDR2 is SYGVNS. The CDR3 region has the DNA TGTGCCAGCAGTGCCGGGACAGGGTCTGGAAACACCATATATTTT. Residues: CASSAGTGSGNTIYF.

CDR3 coding DNA: TGTGCCAGCAGTTCAACTAGCGGAGCTAGCACAGATACGCAGTATTTT. This gives the protein CASSSTSGASTDTQYF. The rearrangement links TRBV27 to TRBJ2-3; 8 bases line up with TRBD2. CDR1 and CDR2 (germline): MNHEY, SMNVEV (reference sequence). This CDR3 is 16 amino acids long. V gave up 4 bases and J gave up 0 bases; unmatched junction bases: 6.

The chain is built from TRBV7-9 and TRBJ2-5; 10 nucleotides agree with TRBD2. V lost 1 base, J lost 4 bases, and 9 bases stayed unmatched. The CDR3 is 17 residues long. Germline-derived CDR1 and CDR2 are SEHNR and FQNEAQ (reference sequence). The CDR3: CASSLVASGGGRETQYF. CDR3 bases: TGTGCCAGCAGCTTAGTGGCTAGCGGGGGCGGCCGAGAGACCCAGTACTTC.

The chain uses TRBV25-1 and TRBJ2-7; unclear D gene. The CDR3 sequence is 12 residues long. The germline gives CDR1 MGHDK, CDR2 SYGVNS. The germline V and J ends were trimmed by 2 bases and 6 bases, with 8 bases remaining between them. The DNA for the CDR3 is TGTGCCAGCAGTGAACGCGCCCGCGAGCAGTACTTC. Translated, it gives CASSERAREQYF.

V is TRBV5-1 and J is TRBJ2-4; 7 nucleotides agree with TRBD1. CDR1 is SGHRS, CDR2 YFSETQ, per germline. The ends lost 2 bases at V and 1 base at J; junction bases unmatched: 3. The CDR3 consists of 15 residues. The CDR3 sequence is CASSLQGSAKNIQYF. The CDR3 DNA sequence: TGCGCCAGCAGCTTACAGGGGTCGGCCAAAAACATTCAGTACTTC.

This clone has a single count. This chain joins TRBV6-5 and TRBJ2-7; possibly TRBD1 for D (5 bases). With 5 bases removed from V and 0 bases from J, the gap between germline ends came to 11 bases. This CDR3 is 14 amino acids long. CDR1 is MNHEY, CDR2 SVGAGI, per germline. The CDR3 loop reads CASSALGDSYEQYF. CDR3 nucleotide sequence: TGTGCCAGCAGTGCCCTAGGGGACTCCTACGAGCAGTACTTC.

This clone occurred a few times. The V gene is TRBV11-2, the J gene TRBJ2-7; 7 bases map to TRBD1. The CDR3 runs to 15 residues. The germline gives CDR1 SGHAT, CDR2 FQNNGV. V was pared by 4 bases and J by 6 bases, with 12 bases of the junction left unmatched. The CDR3 loop reads CASSSGQPPVIEQYF. As DNA, the CDR3 is TGTGCCAGCAGCTCGGGACAGCCCCCTGTAATCGAGCAGTACTTC.

The V and J genes are TRBV5-1 and TRBJ2-3; 11 bases line up with TRBD1. Germline CDR1 reads SGHRS; CDR2 reads YFSETQ. This CDR3 has 15 amino acids. J lost 3 bases, V lost 3 bases, and 3 bases had no gene match. CDR3 coding DNA: TGCGCCAGCAGCTCTGGGACAGGGGGAACAGATACGCAGTATTTT. Translated: CASSSGTGGTDTQYF. The full variable domain, with the rest looked up from reference TRBV5-1 and TRBJ2-3, is KAGVTQTPRYLIKTRGQQVTLSCSPISGHRSVSWYQQTPGQGLQFLFEYFSETQRNKGNFPGRFSGRQFSNSRSEMNVSTLELGDSALYLCASSSGTGGTDTQYFGPGTRLTVL.

This clone was recorded once. The chain recombines TRBV6-1 with TRBJ1-2, with D possibly matching TRBD1 (6 bases). The V end lost 4 bases, the J end lost 4 bases, and 19 bases lay between the germline ends. The germline V gene has CDR1 MNHNS and CDR2 SASEGT. The CDR3 sequence is 16 residues long. As DNA, the CDR3 is TGTGCCAGCAGTGGGGCTGCGGGGGCTGGGGTCTATGGCTACACCTTC. Encoded protein: CASSGAAGAGVYGYTF.

This clone was seen once. J is TRBJ2-7 and V is TRBV15; perhaps TRBD1 as D (6 bases). The CDR3 has 16 amino acids. Deletions cut 5 bases from V and 1 base from J, with 18 bases between. CDR1 and CDR2 from the germline V gene are LNHNV and YYDKDF (reference sequence). CDR3 nucleotide sequence: TGTGCCACCAGCCGTCAGACAGGCACCAAATCCTACGAGCAGTACTTC. It encodes CATSRQTGTKSYEQYF.

The chain employs TRBV4-1 and TRBJ2-2; 8 bases fit TRBD1. Germline CDR1 and CDR2: MGHRA and YSYEKL. The CDR3 loop spans 16 amino acids. Unmatched junction bases numbered 8, after V lost 1 base and J lost 7 bases. CDR3 DNA sequence: TGCGCCAGCAGCCAAGGTGGGCAGGGGGCTTTCGGGGAGCTGTTTTTT. This translates into CASSQGGQGAFGELFF.

The CDR3 DNA is TGTGCCAGCAGTCGGACTAACAACTACAATGAGCAGTTCTTC. Its protein is CASSRTNNYNEQFF. The V call is TRBV6-5, the J call TRBJ2-1; D may be TRBD2 (6 bases). The CDR3 is 14 residues long. Trimming stripped 5 bases from V and 3 bases from J, with 11 bases between. Germline assignment: CDR1 MNHEY and CDR2 SVGAGI.

This clone appeared once. This rearrangement joins TRBV5-5 to TRBJ1-5; no clear D. Per germline, CDR1 SGHKS and CDR2 YYEKEE (reference sequence). Trimming pared 1 base from V and 3 bases from J, leaving 8 bases between. This CDR3 has 14 amino acids. CDR3 loop: CASSLLQANQPQHF. In DNA form, the CDR3 reads TGTGCCAGCAGCTTGCTCCAGGCCAATCAGCCCCAGCATTTT.

The rearrangement links TRBV5-8 to TRBJ2-5, with a possible D match to TRBD2 (6 bases). This CDR3 has 14 residues. The V end was cut by 0 bases, the J end by 3 bases, with 9 bases between. Germline V gives CDR1 SGHTS, CDR2 YDEGEE. CDR3 amino acids: CASSLEPSEETQYF. The CDR3, as DNA: TGTGCCAGCAGCTTGGAACCTAGCGAAGAGACCCAGTACTTC.

The CDR3 sequence: CASSGYPDTAVWPQHF. The DNA for the CDR3 is TGTGCCAGCAGTGGGTATCCCGACACGGCCGTGTGGCCCCAGCATTTT. The rearrangement joins TRBV6-1 to TRBJ1-5; D remains unclear. The CDR3 has 16 amino acids. Germline loops: CDR1 MNHNS, CDR2 SASEGT. V was shortened by 4 bases and J by 9 bases, with 22 bases between the two germline ends.

The rearrangement links TRBV5-1 to TRBJ2-5; 14 bases agree with TRBD2. The CDR3 is 16 residues long. Germline CDR1 SGHRS, CDR2 YFSETQ. V trimming: 6 bases; J trimming: 1 base; junction bases outside the gene matches: 5. CDR3 sequence reads: CASKGGTSGSQETQYF. The CDR3 DNA reads TGCGCCAGCAAGGGGGGGACTAGCGGGAGCCAAGAGACCCAGTACTTC.

The chain combines TRBV11-2 with TRBJ2-1, with unresolved D. Trimming left V 8 bases short and J 3 bases short, with 14 bases between. Germline V gene sequence: CDR1 SGHAT, CDR2 FQNNGV. The CDR3 sequence is 14 residues long. DNA for the CDR3: TGTGCCAGCCATGAGAGTAATAACTACAATGAGCAGTTCTTC. Protein sequence: CASHESNNYNEQFF. The full variable domain, in which reference TRBV11-2 and TRBJ2-1 provide the parts outside the CDR3, is EAGVAQSPRYKIIEKRQSVAFWCNPISGHATLYWYQQILGQGPKLLIQFQNNGVVDDSQLPKDRFSAERLKGVDSTLKIQPAKLEDSAVYLCASHESNNYNEQFFGPGTRLTVL.

The rearrangement uses TRBV19 and TRBJ1-2; D perhaps matches TRBD1 (5 bases). The V gene's germline CDR1 is LNHDA and CDR2 SQIVND (reference sequence). The ends were cut back, 5 bases at V and 5 bases at J, with 15 bases in the middle. There are 14 residues in the CDR3. The CDR3 spells CASSPSGGEYGYTF. The CDR3 DNA follows: TGTGCCAGTAGTCCCTCAGGAGGGGAGTATGGCTACACCTTC.

The chain links TRBV5-1 to TRBJ2-7, with D tentatively TRBD2 (5 bases). Germline CDR1 reads SGHRS; CDR2 reads YFSETQ. The ends were cut back, 1 base at V and 2 bases at J, with 10 bases in the middle. The length of the CDR3 is 14 residues. The CDR3 protein is CASSLIGVAYEQYF. The CDR3, as DNA: TGCGCCAGCAGCTTGATCGGGGTCGCCTACGAGCAGTACTTC. Using reference TRBV5-1 and TRBJ2-7 for the parts outside the CDR3, the full variable domain is KAGVTQTPRYLIKTRGQQVTLSCSPISGHRSVSWYQQTPGQGLQFLFEYFSETQRNKGNFPGRFSGRQFSNSRSEMNVSTLELGDSALYLCASSLIGVAYEQYFGPGTRLTVT.

The chain has TRBV28 and TRBJ1-2; D is undetermined. V shed 6 bases and J shed 3 bases, with 8 bases lying between them. The V gene's germline CDR1 is MDHEN and CDR2 SYDVKM. CDR3 length: 12 residues. DNA of the CDR3: TGTGCCAGCAGAACCCAGGACTATGGCTACACCTTC. Residues: CASRTQDYGYTF.

The chain is built from TRBV11-3 and TRBJ2-5; TRBD2 might be the D (6 bases). The CDR3 runs to 16 residues. Germline V gene lookup returns CDR1 SGHNT and CDR2 YENEEA. V lost 5 bases, J lost 1 base, and 17 bases lay in between. CDR3 amino acids: CASSPPRLVAQETQYF. The CDR3, as DNA: TGTGCCAGCAGCCCCCCCAGACTAGTGGCCCAAGAGACCCAGTACTTC. Looking up the rest from reference TRBV11-3 and TRBJ2-5 gives the full variable domain: EAGVVQSPRYKIIEKKQPVAFWCNPISGHNTLYWYLQNLGQGPELLIRYENEEAVDDSQLPKDRFSAERLKGVDSTLKIQPAELGDSAVYLCASSPPRLVAQETQYFGPGTRLLVL.

The chain links TRBV7-2 to TRBJ2-7; 8 nucleotides agree with TRBD1. V dropped 6 bases and J dropped 9; count of bases not matched to a gene: 7. Germline V gene lookup returns CDR1 SGHTA and CDR2 FQGNSA. The CDR3 runs 12 residues. The CDR3, as DNA: TGTGCCAGCAGACCTGACAGGGGTGCGCAGTACTTC. This gives the protein CASRPDRGAQYF.